The 23 T cell receptor beta chains below come from one sample, sequenced in a study of CD8+ T cells in alopecia areata. RNA was extracted and reverse transcribed into cDNA as the sequencing template. Clones were sequenced by immunoSEQ multiplex PCR, and TCRdb holds only the in-frame ones, with some missing. The sample contains approximately 170,000 clones, around three fifths of which appear only once. Treatment defined: oral pan-JAK inhibitor, 5-10 mg twice daily. The input for sequencing was CD4+ T cells sorted from blood, taken at week 24, from a patient treated with tofacitinib. These receptors all stem from a human donor with alopecia areata.

This clone has just one count. The chain's CDR3 is CAWSGTGVSTDQPQHF. CDR3 in DNA: TGTGCCTGGTCCGGGACAGGCGTCTCTACGGATCAGCCCCAGCATTTT. The V gene is TRBV30, the J gene TRBJ1-5; TRBD1 matches at 8 bases. Per germline, CDR1 GTSNPN and CDR2 SVGIG (reference sequence). J was trimmed by 5 bases and V by 5 bases; bases with no gene match: 14. CDR3 length equals 16 residues. Drawing the rest from reference TRBV30 and TRBJ1-5, the complete variable domain is SQTIHQWPATLVQPVGSPLSLECTVEGTSNPNLYWYRQAAGRGLQLLFYSVGIGQISSEVPQNLSASRPQDRQFILSSKKLLLSDSGFYLCAWSGTGVSTDQPQHFGDGTRLSIL.

The chain couples TRBV30 to TRBJ2-4; no clear D gene. The germline V and J ends were trimmed by 0 bases and 7 bases, with 4 bases remaining between them. The CDR3 has 11 amino acids. Germline CDR1 reads GTSNPN; CDR2 reads SVGIG (reference sequence). The DNA of the CDR3 is TGTGCCTGGAGTGTTGAGAACATTCAGTACTTC. Its protein is CAWSVENIQYF.

By frequency in the sample, this clone is medium-sized. The chain has TRBV6-6 and TRBJ1-4, with D possibly TRBD1 on 5 matching bases. Per germline, CDR1 MNHNY and CDR2 SVGAGI (reference sequence). CDR3 length: 13 residues. Trimming removed 7 bases at V and 7 bases at J, with 13 bases between. The DNA for the CDR3 is TGTGCCAGCACCCAGGGACGGAGTGAAAAACTGTTTTTT. It encodes CASTQGRSEKLFF.

This chain connects TRBV30 to TRBJ1-1; D not resolved. The V gene's germline CDR1 is GTSNPN and CDR2 SVGIG (reference sequence). V dropped 2 bases and J dropped 11 bases, with 12 bases sitting between them. The CDR3 contains 11 residues. CDR3: CAWSTIERAFF. The CDR3 DNA follows: TGTGCCTGGAGTACAATTGAGAGGGCTTTCTTT.

This clone is a singleton in its sample. CDR3 nucleotide sequence: TGTGCCTGGAGCAGGGCAACCGGGGAGCTGTTTTTT. It specifies CAWSRATGELFF. The chain links TRBV30 to TRBJ2-2; a weak D match, TRBD1 (5 bases). This CDR3 has 12 amino acids. The V end was cut by 3 bases, the J end by 5 bases, with 7 bases between. Germline CDR1 is GTSNPN and CDR2 is SVGIG (reference sequence).

This clone was seen more than once but under ten times. The chain joins TRBV29-1 to TRBJ2-7; 8 positions match TRBD2. The CDR3 totals 13 residues. CDR1 and CDR2 (germline): SQVTM, ANQGSEA. The ends lost 6 bases at V and 0 bases at J; junction bases unmatched: 4. CDR3 sequence: CSVPGTSSYEQYF. DNA of the CDR3: TGCAGCGTACCGGGGACTAGCTCCTACGAGCAGTACTTC.

This clone was picked up a small number of times. The chain is built from TRBV6-5 and TRBJ2-5, with 8 bases that match TRBD2. The CDR3 runs 15 residues. CDR1 is MNHEY, CDR2 SVGAGI, per germline. Trimming removed 0 bases from V and 5 bases from J; junction bases left unmatched: 5. The CDR3 sequence: CASSYSAGGPETQYF. In DNA, the CDR3 is TGTGCCAGCAGTTACTCGGCGGGGGGTCCCGAGACCCAGTACTTC.

The chain links TRBV6-5 to TRBJ1-2; D gene unclear. Germline CDR1 MNHEY, CDR2 SVGAGI. Trimming took 10 bases from V and 4 from J, leaving 10 bases between them. The CDR3 covers 11 residues. The CDR3 loop is CATIGGYGYTF. The CDR3 DNA follows: TGTGCCACGATCGGAGGCTATGGCTACACCTTC.

The genes are TRBV9 and TRBJ2-5; 9 bases match TRBD1. Losses at the gene ends were 4 bases for V and 5 bases for J; bases not matched to a gene: 6. Germline-derived CDR1 and CDR2 are SGDLS and YYNGEE. The CDR3 totals 14 residues. The CDR3 here is CASSSTGGQETQYF. The CDR3 DNA sequence: TGTGCCAGCAGCTCGACAGGGGGTCAGGAGACCCAGTACTTC.

This clone appeared a few times. The genes are TRBV29-1 and TRBJ1-1; TRBD1 might be the D (5 bases). The CDR3 has 12 residues. Germline CDR1 and CDR2: SQVTM and ANQGSEA. Trimming pared 6 bases from V and 1 base from J, leaving 9 bases between. The CDR3, as DNA: TGCAGCGTGAGGACACAGAACACTGAAGCTTTCTTT. Amino acids: CSVRTQNTEAFF.

The chain has TRBV5-1 and TRBJ1-1, with 8 bases identical to TRBD1. From germline, CDR1 is SGHRS and CDR2 YFSETQ. The junction had 8 bases not matched to a gene; V was cut back by 3 bases and J by 1 base. This CDR3 has 16 residues. The CDR3 coding sequence is TGCGCCAGCAGCTCTCAGGGGGCACAGGCGAACACTGAAGCTTTCTTT. Translated: CASSSQGAQANTEAFF.

This chain connects TRBV5-1 to TRBJ2-7, with 10 bases lining up with TRBD2. This CDR3 spans 16 amino acids. The J segment lost 6 bases and the V segment lost 4 bases, leaving 13 bases of the junction unmatched. CDR1 is SGHRS, CDR2 YFSETQ, per germline. For the CDR3, the DNA is TGCGCCAGCAGCATTGGGCCGGGACTAGCGAACCGCGAGCAGTACTTC. Protein product: CASSIGPGLANREQYF.

Turning to this clone: This sample also contains other DNA sequences that code for the same CDR3. The V call is TRBV7-8, the J call TRBJ1-6; D not certain. The CDR3 sequence is 14 residues long. V lost 3 bases and J lost 4, with 7 bases in between. Germline-derived CDR1 and CDR2 are SGHVS and FQNEAQ. CDR3 sequence reads: CASSLTGYNSPLHF. CDR3 DNA: TGTGCCAGCAGCTTGACGGGATATAATTCACCCCTCCACTTT.

This clone was observed once. The chain uses TRBV30 and TRBJ1-1, with D maybe TRBD1 (5 bases). This CDR3 comprises 13 residues. V was shortened by 4 bases and J by 1 base, with 10 bases between the two germline ends. From germline, CDR1 is GTSNPN and CDR2 SVGIG (reference sequence). The CDR3 nucleotides are TGTGCCTGGACAGGGTTGCGGAACACTGAAGCTTTCTTT. Amino acid sequence: CAWTGLRNTEAFF.

A few counts support this clone. The same CDR3 can be traced to other DNA sequences in this sample. This chain links TRBV29-1 with TRBJ2-3, with 9 bases that match TRBD2. Unmatched junction bases numbered 1, after V lost 4 bases and J lost 2 bases. CDR1 and CDR2 from the germline V gene are SQVTM and ANQGSEA. This CDR3 is built from 13 residues. The chain's CDR3 is CSVGGLATDTQYF. The CDR3, as DNA: TGCAGCGTTGGGGGACTAGCCACAGATACGCAGTATTTT.

V usage is TRBV29-1 and J usage is TRBJ1-1; TRBD1 aligns across 9 bases. The CDR3 totals 16 residues. Unmatched junction bases numbered 12, after V lost 2 bases and J lost 5 bases. Germline V gene lookup returns CDR1 SQVTM and CDR2 ANQGSEA. The CDR3 sequence: CSVERGDRVKGTEAFF. DNA for the CDR3: TGCAGCGTTGAAAGAGGGGACAGGGTAAAAGGGACTGAAGCTTTCTTT.

This clone was detected only once. The chain carries TRBV5-1 and TRBJ2-7, with no clear D. From germline, CDR1 is SGHRS and CDR2 YFSETQ. The CDR3 has 14 amino acids. Trimming left V 0 bases short and J 2 bases short, with 9 bases between. As DNA, the CDR3 is TGCGCCAGCAGCTTGGTAGGTGCCCCCTACGAGCAGTACTTC. It is translated as CASSLVGAPYEQYF.

V usage is TRBV30 and J usage is TRBJ1-3; D may be TRBD1 (5 bases). CDR1 is GTSNPN and CDR2 is SVGIG in the germline V gene (reference sequence). V was pared by 2 bases and J by 2 bases, with 10 bases between. The CDR3 extends over 14 amino acids. The CDR3 spells CAWSPGGTGNTIYF. The CDR3 bases are TGTGCCTGGAGTCCTGGGGGAACTGGAAACACCATATATTTT.

The rearrangement uses TRBV29-1 and TRBJ1-1; no firm D call. Trimming left V 4 bases short and J 7 bases short, with 13 bases between. The CDR3 is 12 amino acids. The germline CDR1 and CDR2 sequences are SQVTM and ANQGSEA. As DNA, the CDR3 is TGCAGCGTTGTCGCGCAGGCGGGTGAAGCTTTCTTT. Translation: CSVVAQAGEAFF.

The V call is TRBV30, the J call TRBJ1-6; possible D gene TRBD1, 6 bases. The germline CDR1 and CDR2 sequences are GTSNPN and SVGIG (reference sequence). The V and J ends lost 3 bases and 10 bases respectively, with 16 bases between them. This CDR3 is built from 14 residues. DNA for the CDR3: TGTGCCTGGAGATGGGACATGCTGGGGTCACCCCTCCACTTT. Its translation: CAWRWDMLGSPLHF. Looking up the rest from reference TRBV30 and TRBJ1-6 gives the full variable domain: SQTIHQWPATLVQPVGSPLSLECTVEGTSNPNLYWYRQAAGRGLQLLFYSVGIGQISSEVPQNLSASRPQDRQFILSSKKLLLSDSGFYLCAWRWDMLGSPLHFGNGTRLTVT.

This clone has more than one count but fewer than ten. The chain uses TRBV29-1 and TRBJ1-3, with a possible D match to TRBD1 (6 bases). Trimming cost V 2 bases and J 0 bases, with 14 bases left between them. This CDR3 has 16 residues. The germline V gene encodes CDR1 SQVTM and CDR2 ANQGSEA. DNA of the CDR3: TGCAGCGTTGAAACCCGGGGGCAGGCCTCTGGAAACACCATATATTTT. It specifies CSVETRGQASGNTIYF.

This clone was observed a few times. This chain uses TRBV7-3 with TRBJ2-3; TRBD2 agrees at 13 bases. Germline CDR1 SGHTA, CDR2 FQGTGA. With V trimmed by 5 bases and J by 5 bases, 7 bases remained unmatched. The length of the CDR3 is 16 residues. CDR3 in amino acids: CASSRGLAGALDTQYF. The CDR3 nucleotides are TGTGCCAGCAGCAGAGGACTAGCGGGGGCCCTAGATACGCAGTATTTT.

This sequence joins TRBV29-1 and TRBJ1-1; TRBD1 aligns across 7 bases. The germline gives CDR1 SQVTM, CDR2 ANQGSEA. The length of the CDR3 is 17 residues. V shed 6 bases and J 2 bases; nucleotides not matched to a gene: 18. CDR3 nucleotides: TGCAGCGTCGAGGGGCGGGACAGTCAATCGCGTAACACTGAAGCTTTCTTT. It is translated as CSVEGRDSQSRNTEAFF.